This entry concerns a single T cell receptor (beta chain). The germline V gene has CDR1 SGHAT and CDR2 FQNNGV. The CDR3 has 14 amino acids. Germline trimming cut 3 bases from V and 5 bases from J; bases unmatched to any gene: 2. These data belong to a study of blood T cell repertoires in COVID-19. Study background: T cells, B-cell-depleted T cells, or PBMCs supplied cDNA or gDNA.

In the original analysis: Reference gene primer amplification yielded estimated nucleated cell counts. The data were produced by immunoSEQ multiplex PCR, yet TCRdb's version contains in-frame clones alone and is incomplete. V, J and clone size are those of that table, while D and trimming were read from the DNA. The sample contains more than 200,000 clones, about nine tenths of which appear only once. This TCR was recovered from a man aged 65-85 years with acute or convalescent COVID-19. The chain joins TRBV11-2 to TRBJ2-7, with TRBD2 matching over 12 bases. The specimen was peripheral blood. CDR3 region: CASSLTSGSHEQYF. DNA for the CDR3: TGTGCCAGCAGCTTGACTAGCGGGAGCCACGAGCAGTACTTC.